The source of this T cell receptor beta chain is a study of blood T cell repertoires in COVID-19. As for the study in general: Samples came from the United States, Italy and Spain, spanning acute and convalescent COVID-19.

TCRdb's table, derived via immunoSEQ multiplex PCR, lists solely in-frame clones and lacks some. There are some 290,000 clones in the sample; roughly nine tenths occur only once, and about 4% lies in the top ten. A note on this clone: Sequence at one end of the junction differs from germline and may be a read error.

The germline CDR1 and CDR2 sequences are SEHNR and FQNEAQ (reference sequence). The CDR3 is 14 amino acids. The sequenced sample was PBMCs or T cells enriched from blood (not recorded which). The chain uses TRBV7-9 and TRBJ1-1; D is ambiguous. This clonotype was sampled from a woman aged 30 to 39 who had been exposed to COVID-19. The CDR3 loop is CASSLDRFGAKTSF. The CDR3 DNA is TGTGCCAGCAGCTTAGATCGGTTCGGAGCGAAAACCTCGTTT.